This TCR beta chain was observed in a study of blood T cell repertoires in COVID-19. Study overall: COVID-19 samples, acute and convalescent, were from the United States, Italy and Spain. T cells, B-cell-depleted T cells, or PBMCs supplied cDNA or gDNA.

Germline CDR1 and CDR2: MNHNS and SASEGT. The CDR3 extends over 15 amino acids. Trimming cost V 5 bases and J 5 bases, with 18 bases left between them. Original analysis: Reference gene primer amplification gave nucleated cell count estimates. Using immunoSEQ multiplex PCR, the repertoire was profiled, and TCRdb retains in-frame clones only, with some absent. V, J and clone size are those of that table, while D and trimming were read from the DNA. The sample contains tens of thousands of clones, about 77% of which appear only once. This TCR was sampled from a man aged 65 to 85 with active or convalescent COVID-19. The specimen sequenced was peripheral blood. The chain is built from TRBV6-1 and TRBJ1-1, with a tentative D call TRBD1 (6 bases). The CDR3 DNA reads TGTGCCAGCAGTTTCAGGGGCCGCGGTGATACTGAAGCTTTCTTT. Its translation: CASSFRGRGDTEAFF.